This T cell receptor (delta chain) appears in the sequencing data of a study of delta chains in infants with herpesvirus infections. General study points: A few infants infected before 120 days plus one congenital case had the public Vdelta1 clonotype. Possibly, this public clonotype is present below detection in uninfected infants.

Germline CDR1 and CDR2: TSWWSYY and QGS. There are 21 residues in the CDR3. J lost 2 bases, V lost 0 bases, and 15 bases had no gene match. TCR cDNA was made from PBMC RNA with gamma- and delta-chain-specific primers. TCRdb re-processed the RT-PCR reads via CATT. The sample lists approximately 1,400 delta-chain clones, roughly 30% occurring once. Notes on this clone: Its antigen is unknown.

The J gene is TRDJ1, the V gene TRDV1, with 13 bases identical to TRDD3. Material: peripheral blood, obtained at time point 1 of longitudinal follow-up. The sequence was collected from a human donor who was a Ugandan infant, either HIV-exposed or HIV-unexposed (not recorded which). Here the CDR3 DNA reads TGTGCTCTTGGGGAACTACGGACCTTACTGGGGGATACGCTAGGGACCGATAAACTCATCTTT. It is translated as CALGELRTLLGDTLGTDKLIF.